Each of the 6 T cell receptor beta chains below was sequenced from the same sample in a study of blood T cell repertoires in COVID-19. Produced via immunoSEQ multiplex PCR; TCRdb's table is partial and in-frame only. Counted here are 150,000 to 200,000 clones, roughly 87% occurring once; the ten biggest clones make up about 2.1%. Sequenced: PBMCs or T cells enriched from blood (not recorded which). Receptors originate from a woman aged 40 to 55 with acute COVID-19.

This clone has only one observation. V and J are TRBV6-5 and TRBJ2-1; possibly TRBD2 for D (5 bases). The germline CDR1 and CDR2 sequences are MNHEY and SVGAGI. This CDR3 spans 15 amino acids. Trimming left V 4 bases short and J 3 bases short, with 13 bases between. CDR3 nucleotides: TGTGCCAGCAGTTCCCCCTACCGGGGCTACAATGAGCAGTTCTTC. Translation gives CASSSPYRGYNEQFF.

As DNA, the CDR3 is TGTGCCAGCAGCTTAGGCTACGATACGCAGTATTTT. Translated, it gives CASSLGYDTQYF. The chain employs TRBV7-8 and TRBJ2-3; D is ambiguous. The CDR3 sequence is 12 residues long. V gave up 1 base and J gave up 6 bases, with 5 bases separating them. Germline V lookup: CDR1 SGHVS, CDR2 FQNEAQ.

This clone was seen a handful of times. The chain combines TRBV5-4 with TRBJ1-2; D not certain. The CDR3 totals 13 residues. Germline V gene sequence: CDR1 SGHNT, CDR2 YYREEE (reference sequence). Trimming cost V 2 bases and J 4 bases, with 9 bases left between them. Here the CDR3 DNA reads TGTGCCAGCAGCTTCGTGGGAGCCTATGGCTACACCTTC. This codes for CASSFVGAYGYTF.

The chain recombines TRBV6-2 or TRBV6-3 with TRBJ2-1; 12 nucleotides agree with TRBD2. The CDR3 loop spans 20 amino acids. J gave up 8 bases and V 6 bases, and 23 bases lay outside the gene matches. CDR1 is MNHEY, CDR2 SVGEGT, per germline. Here the CDR3 DNA reads TGTGCCAGCAGCCTCGGGACCCAGACCTGGGGACTAGCGGGCGCGTATGAGCAGTTCTTC. Translated: CASSLGTQTWGLAGAYEQFF.

The V call is TRBV5-5, the J call TRBJ2-1, with 7 bases matching TRBD2. The CDR3 consists of 16 residues. V gave up 4 bases and J gave up 2 bases; unmatched junction bases: 9. Germline V lookup: CDR1 SGHKS, CDR2 YYEKEE (reference sequence). CDR3 sequence (DNA): TGTGCCAGCAGCCTACGGACTAGTCTCCCCTACAATGAGCAGTTCTTC. Translating it yields CASSLRTSLPYNEQFF.

V usage is TRBV5-1 and J usage is TRBJ2-5; 11 positions agree with TRBD1. The CDR3 is 14 amino acids. Germline loops: CDR1 SGHRS, CDR2 YFSETQ. V was clipped by 8 bases and J by 1 base; unmatched bases: 4. The CDR3 region is CASSGQGAQETQYF. In DNA, the CDR3 is TGCGCCAGTTCTGGACAGGGGGCCCAAGAGACCCAGTACTTC. Filled out from reference TRBV5-1 and TRBJ2-5, the complete variable domain reads KAGVTQTPRYLIKTRGQQVTLSCSPISGHRSVSWYQQTPGQGLQFLFEYFSETQRNKGNFPGRFSGRQFSNSRSEMNVSTLELGDSALYLCASSGQGAQETQYFGPGTRLLVL.